One T cell receptor beta chain is described in this entry. The data originate from a study of blood T cell repertoires in COVID-19. Across the whole study: Sites across the United States, Italy and Spain contributed samples from acute and convalescent COVID-19. The analysed material was cDNA or gDNA that came from T cells, B-cell-depleted T cells, or PBMCs.

Under the authors' procedure: By means of reference gene primer amplification, nucleated cell counts were estimated. Profiling relied on immunoSEQ multiplex PCR, and the TCRdb table lists in-frame clones only, not all of them. V, J and clone size were drawn from that table, and D and trimming were deduced from the DNA. This sample has approximately 110,000 clones, with 75% to 90% found just once. Germline CDR1 is DFQATT and CDR2 is SNEGSKA (reference sequence). There are 10 residues in the CDR3. The sequenced sample was peripheral blood. This receptor was identified in a woman in her 40s with acute or convalescent COVID-19. The chain couples TRBV20-1 to TRBJ1-2; no clear D. The CDR3 region has the DNA TGCAGCTTAGGAGGCTATGGCTACACCTTC. Its protein product is CSLGGYGYTF.